This T cell receptor (beta chain) is from a study of blood T cell repertoires in COVID-19. As for the study in general: Collection of acute and convalescent COVID-19 samples took place in the United States, Italy and Spain.

Participants, about 18 to 90 years old, spanned around 26 US areas. Clinical history as reported by participants underpinned cohort assignment. V was shortened by 0 bases and J by 3 bases, with 12 bases between the two germline ends. Germline CDR1 is LGHNA and CDR2 is YNFKEQ. The CDR3 runs 15 residues. The protocol was immunoSEQ multiplex PCR, while the TCRdb copy is restricted to in-frame clones and leaves out a portion. The sample records some 250,000 clones, about 89% being singletons. The gene calls are TRBV4-2 and TRBJ2-7, with D maybe TRBD1 (7 bases). This TCR came from a human donor in a cohort exposed to, infected with or recovered from COVID-19 (not recorded which). The donor label of this sample is uncertain. The sample taken for sequencing was PBMCs or T cells enriched from blood (not recorded which). The CDR3, as DNA: TGTGCCAGCAGCCAAGACAGGGGGGTATACTACGAGCAGTACTTC. This codes for CASSQDRGVYYEQYF.